The entry below describes one T cell receptor beta chain. Antigen: not known. A multiplex PCR was run with 60 Vbeta primers and 13 Jbeta primers. Sequenced by immunoSEQ multiplex PCR; TCRdb stores in-frame clones only, minus some. Here the sample spans approximately 220,000 clones, about 79% being singletons. This record comes from a study of cytomegalovirus exposure and HLA in healthy donors. The overall study: Early release data held about 85 million unique TCRs from HLA-typed donors.

Study findings and constraints: Trimming of TCR beta V- and J-genes showed a link, identified in a later analysis, to a missense DCLRE1C variant.

The V gene's germline CDR1 is ENHRY and CDR2 SYGVKD. V was cut by 2 bases and J by 0 bases, with 4 bases left in between. This CDR3 contains 13 residues. Nominally healthy donors were sampled, though unrecorded immune exposures were likely. The rearrangement joins TRBV10-3 to TRBJ1-2; no firm D call. The sequenced material came from PBMCs. This clonotype was obtained from a male donor in good health and CMV-seronegative. The CDR3: CAISETANYGYTF. CDR3 DNA: TGTGCCATCAGTGAGACAGCTAACTATGGCTACACCTTC.